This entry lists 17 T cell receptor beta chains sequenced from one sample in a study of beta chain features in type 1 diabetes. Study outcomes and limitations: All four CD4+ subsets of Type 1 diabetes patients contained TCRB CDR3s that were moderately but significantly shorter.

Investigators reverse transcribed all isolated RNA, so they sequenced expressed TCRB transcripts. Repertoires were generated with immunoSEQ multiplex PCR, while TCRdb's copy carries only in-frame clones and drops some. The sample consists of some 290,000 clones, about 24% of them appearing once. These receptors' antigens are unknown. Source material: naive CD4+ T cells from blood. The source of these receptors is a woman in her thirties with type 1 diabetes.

The CDR3: CASSPGHGNQPQHF. For the CDR3, the DNA is TGTGCCAGCAGCCCCGGACACGGCAATCAGCCCCAGCATTTT. V and J are TRBV7-9 and TRBJ1-5; perhaps TRBD1 as D (5 bases). The CDR3 has 14 amino acids. Trimming left V 5 bases short and J 2 bases short, with 10 bases between. Germline lookup yields CDR1 SEHNR and CDR2 FQNEAQ (reference sequence). Full variable domain (rest looked up from reference TRBV7-9 and TRBJ1-5): DTGVSQNPRHKITKRGQNVTFRCDPISEHNRLYWYRQTLGQGPEFLTYFQNEAQLEKSRLLSDRFSAERPKGSFSTLEIQRTEQGDSAMYLCASSPGHGNQPQHFGDGTRLSIL.

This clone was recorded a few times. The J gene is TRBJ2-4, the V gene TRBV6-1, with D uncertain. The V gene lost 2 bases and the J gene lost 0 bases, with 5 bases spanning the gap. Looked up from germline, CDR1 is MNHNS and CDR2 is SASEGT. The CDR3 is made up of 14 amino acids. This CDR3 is CASSELLAKNIQYF. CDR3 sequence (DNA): TGTGCCAGCAGTGAACTCCTAGCCAAAAACATTCAGTACTTC.

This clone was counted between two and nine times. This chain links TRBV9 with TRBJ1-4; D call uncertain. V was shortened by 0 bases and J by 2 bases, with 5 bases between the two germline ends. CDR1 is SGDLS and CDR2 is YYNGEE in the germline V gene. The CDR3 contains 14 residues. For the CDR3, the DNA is TGTGCCAGCAGCGTAGGCGGCACTAATGAAAAACTGTTTTTT. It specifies CASSVGGTNEKLFF.

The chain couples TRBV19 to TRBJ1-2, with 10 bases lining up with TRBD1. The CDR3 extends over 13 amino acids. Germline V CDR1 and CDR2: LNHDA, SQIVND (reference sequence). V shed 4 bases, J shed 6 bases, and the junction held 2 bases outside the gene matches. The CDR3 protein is CASSTGTGDGYTF. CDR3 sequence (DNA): TGTGCCAGTAGTACCGGGACAGGGGATGGCTACACCTTC.

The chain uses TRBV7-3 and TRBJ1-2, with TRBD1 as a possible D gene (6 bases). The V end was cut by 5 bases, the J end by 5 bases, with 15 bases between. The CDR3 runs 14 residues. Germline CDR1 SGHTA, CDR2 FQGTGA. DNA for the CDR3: TGTGCCAGCAGCCCGTGGGGGGGCGGGTATGGCTACACCTTC. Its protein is CASSPWGGGYGYTF.

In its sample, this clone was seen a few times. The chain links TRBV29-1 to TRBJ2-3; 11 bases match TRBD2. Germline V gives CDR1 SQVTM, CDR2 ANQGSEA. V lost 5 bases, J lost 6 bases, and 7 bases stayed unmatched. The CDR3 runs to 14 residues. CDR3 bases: TGCAGCGTTACAACTAGCGGGAGAGGTGATACGCAGTATTTT. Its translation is CSVTTSGRGDTQYF.

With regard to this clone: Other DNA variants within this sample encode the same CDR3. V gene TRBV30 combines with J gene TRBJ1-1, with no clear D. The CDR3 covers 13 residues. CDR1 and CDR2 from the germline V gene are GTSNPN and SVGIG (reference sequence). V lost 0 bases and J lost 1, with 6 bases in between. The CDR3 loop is CAWSVLGNTEAFF. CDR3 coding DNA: TGTGCCTGGAGTGTACTTGGGAACACTGAAGCTTTCTTT.

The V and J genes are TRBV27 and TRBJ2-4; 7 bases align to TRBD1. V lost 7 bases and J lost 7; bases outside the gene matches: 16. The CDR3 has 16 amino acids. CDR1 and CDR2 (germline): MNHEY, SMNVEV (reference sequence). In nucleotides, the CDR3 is TGTGCCAGCACCGCCAGACAGGGTAATCCCATGAACATTCAGTACTTC. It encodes CASTARQGNPMNIQYF.

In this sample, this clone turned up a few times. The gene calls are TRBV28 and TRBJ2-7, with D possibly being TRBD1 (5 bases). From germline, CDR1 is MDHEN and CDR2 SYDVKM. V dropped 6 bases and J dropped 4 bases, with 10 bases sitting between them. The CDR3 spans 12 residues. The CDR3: CASRDMKYEQYF. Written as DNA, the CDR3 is TGTGCCAGCAGGGACATGAAGTACGAGCAGTACTTC. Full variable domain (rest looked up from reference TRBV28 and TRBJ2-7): DVKVTQSSRYLVKRTGEKVFLECVQDMDHENMFWYRQDPGLGLRLIYFSYDVKMKEKGDIPEGYSVSREKKERFSLILESASTNQTSMYLCASRDMKYEQYFGPGTRLTVT.

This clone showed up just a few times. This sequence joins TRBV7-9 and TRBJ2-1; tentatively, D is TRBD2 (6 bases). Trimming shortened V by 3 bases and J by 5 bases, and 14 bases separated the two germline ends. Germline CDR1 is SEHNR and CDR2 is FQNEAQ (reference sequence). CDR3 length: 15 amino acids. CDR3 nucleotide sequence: TGTGCCAGCAGCTTTCCGGGACTCAGTGACAATGAGCAGTTCTTC. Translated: CASSFPGLSDNEQFF.

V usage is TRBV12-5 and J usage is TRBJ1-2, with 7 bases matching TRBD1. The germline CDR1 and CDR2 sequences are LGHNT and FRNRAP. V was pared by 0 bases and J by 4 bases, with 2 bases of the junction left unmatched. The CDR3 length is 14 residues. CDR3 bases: TGTGCTAGTGGTTTGGTCAGGGGGGTCTATGGCTACACCTTC. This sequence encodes CASGLVRGVYGYTF.

The CDR3 region is CASSQDPGSPAQPQHF. CDR3 coding DNA: TGCGCCAGCAGCCAAGATCCAGGGTCTCCAGCTCAGCCCCAGCATTTT. V is TRBV4-1 and J is TRBJ1-5, with D tentatively TRBD1 (5 bases). Germline V lookup: CDR1 MGHRA, CDR2 YSYEKL. The CDR3 spans 16 residues. V was cut by 0 bases and J by 6 bases, with 15 bases left in between.

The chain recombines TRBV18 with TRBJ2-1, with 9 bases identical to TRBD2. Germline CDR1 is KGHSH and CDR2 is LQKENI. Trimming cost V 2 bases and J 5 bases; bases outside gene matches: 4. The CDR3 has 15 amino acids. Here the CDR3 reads CASSPTLAGHNEQFF. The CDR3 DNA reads TGTGCCAGCTCACCAACACTAGCGGGCCACAATGAGCAGTTCTTC.

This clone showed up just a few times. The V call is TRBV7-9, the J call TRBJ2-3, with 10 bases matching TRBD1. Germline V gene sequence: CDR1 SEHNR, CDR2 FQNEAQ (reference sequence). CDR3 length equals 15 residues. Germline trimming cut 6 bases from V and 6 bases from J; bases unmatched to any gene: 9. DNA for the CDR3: TGTGCCAGCAGGGCCGGGACAGGGGATGGTGATACGCAGTATTTT. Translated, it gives CASRAGTGDGDTQYF. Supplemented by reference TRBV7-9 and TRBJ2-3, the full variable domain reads DTGVSQNPRHKITKRGQNVTFRCDPISEHNRLYWYRQTLGQGPEFLTYFQNEAQLEKSRLLSDRFSAERPKGSFSTLEIQRTEQGDSAMYLCASRAGTGDGDTQYFGPGTRLTVL.

The DNA of the CDR3 is TGTGCCAGCTCACCTGTACAGGGAAGGGTGAACACTGAAGCTTTCTTT. This translates into CASSPVQGRVNTEAFF. V and J are TRBV18 and TRBJ1-1, with D perhaps TRBD1 (6 bases). CDR1 and CDR2 from the germline V gene are KGHSH and LQKENI. The CDR3 runs to 16 residues. The V and J ends lost 3 bases and 0 bases respectively, with 14 bases between them.

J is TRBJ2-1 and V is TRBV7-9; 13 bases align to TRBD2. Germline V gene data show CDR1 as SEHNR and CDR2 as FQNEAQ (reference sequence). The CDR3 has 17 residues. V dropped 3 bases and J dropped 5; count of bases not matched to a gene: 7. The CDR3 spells CASSLPLTSGRDNEQFF. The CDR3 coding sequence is TGTGCCAGCAGCTTGCCCCTTACTAGCGGGAGGGACAATGAGCAGTTCTTC.

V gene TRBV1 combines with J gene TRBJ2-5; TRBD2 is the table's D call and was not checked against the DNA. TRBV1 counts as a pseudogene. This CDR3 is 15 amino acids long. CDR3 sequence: CTSSRGKRELETQYF. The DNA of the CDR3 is TGCACCAGCAGCCGAGGGAAGCGGGAGCTCGAGACCCAGTACTTC.